Below are 15 T cell receptor beta chains sequenced from a single sample in a study of blood T cell repertoires in COVID-19. Some clones are missing from TCRdb's copy, which holds only in-frame ones; the method was immunoSEQ multiplex PCR. The sample records over 45,000 clones, over 85% being singletons. Sequenced material: peripheral blood. These receptors were obtained from a woman of 80 years or more with acute or convalescent COVID-19.

This chain uses TRBV3-1 (or the pseudogene TRBV3-2) with TRBJ2-1, with 8 bases identical to TRBD1. The germline CDR1 and CDR2 sequences are LGHDT and YNNKEL (reference sequence). The V and J ends lost 1 base and 8 bases, in that order; junction bases with no gene match: 7. The CDR3 totals 15 residues. The CDR3 sequence: CASSQGIETGDEQFF. CDR3 sequence (DNA): TGTGCCAGCAGCCAAGGGATCGAGACAGGGGATGAGCAGTTCTTC.

This clone has just one count. This sequence joins TRBV30 and TRBJ1-1; D is unclear. V was cut by 5 bases and J by 4 bases, with 11 bases left in between. CDR3 length equals 12 residues. CDR1 is GTSNPN and CDR2 is SVGIG in the germline V gene (reference sequence). The CDR3 DNA is TGTGCCTGGCGCACGCTCGGCACTGAAGCTTTCTTT. It translates to CAWRTLGTEAFF.

This clone was counted only a few times. This CDR3 reads CASSLGNRASGANVLTF. The DNA of the CDR3 is TGCGCCAGCAGCTTGGGTAACAGGGCATCTGGGGCCAACGTCCTGACTTTC. The gene calls are TRBV5-1 and TRBJ2-6, with D perhaps TRBD1 (6 bases). Germline assignment: CDR1 SGHRS and CDR2 YFSETQ. V lost 0 bases and J lost 1, with 11 bases in between. CDR3 length equals 17 residues.

V is TRBV19 and J is TRBJ1-2; 12 bases fit TRBD1. Germline CDR1 is LNHDA and CDR2 is SQIVND (reference sequence). With V trimmed by 4 bases and J by 5 bases, 5 bases remained unmatched. This CDR3 has 15 amino acids. The CDR3 DNA reads as TGTGCCAGTAGTAAGGGACAGGGGGCTGCTTATGGCTACACCTTC. Translation gives CASSKGQGAAYGYTF.

J is TRBJ2-1 and V is TRBV6-5; 11 bases agree with TRBD2. Germline V gene data show CDR1 as MNHEY and CDR2 as SVGAGI. J was trimmed by 6 bases and V by 6 bases; bases with no gene match: 7. The CDR3 contains 15 residues. The CDR3 DNA is TGTGCCAGCAGGAGGGGACTAGCGGCCCTCAATGAGCAGTTCTTC. Encoded protein: CASRRGLAALNEQFF.

CDR3 bases: TGCGCCAGCAGTCACGTCGTCCACAGGAAGAGCACCTACGAGCAGTACTTC. This encodes CASSHVVHRKSTYEQYF. The gene calls are TRBV23-1 and TRBJ2-7; TRBD1 is a possible D gene (5 bases). TRBV23-1 is flagged as an ORF with uncertain function. V was shortened by 3 bases and J by 2 bases, with 20 bases between the two germline ends. The CDR3 runs to 17 residues.

The chain employs TRBV12-3 or TRBV12-4 and TRBJ1-5; D is unresolved. V dropped 7 bases and J dropped 13 bases, with 17 bases sitting between them. This CDR3 is built from 12 residues. DNA of the CDR3: TGTGCCAGCACCAACACCCCCCGTCTGCAGCATTTT. Translated, it gives CASTNTPRLQHF.

CDR3 nucleotides: TGTGCCAGCAGCTTATTATACTCTGGAAACACCATATATTTT. It is translated as CASSLLYSGNTIYF. The chain recombines TRBV13 with TRBJ1-3; D not resolved. Deletions cut 2 bases from V and 0 bases from J, with 5 bases between. The CDR3 is 14 amino acids. CDR1 and CDR2 from the germline V gene are PRHDT and FYEKMQ (reference sequence).

The CDR3 spells CASSPQGGSYNSPLHF. In nucleotides, the CDR3 is TGTGCCAGCAGTCCACAGGGGGGCTCCTATAATTCACCCCTCCACTTT. V is TRBV2 and J is TRBJ1-6; 8 bases map to TRBD1. V trimming: 5 bases; J trimming: 0 bases; junction bases outside the gene matches: 3. The CDR3 runs to 16 residues. Per the germline V gene, CDR1 is SNHLY and CDR2 is FYNNEI. Together with reference TRBV2 and TRBJ1-6, the CDR3 gives the full variable domain: EPEVTQTPSHQVTQMGQEVILRCVPISNHLYFYWYRQILGQKVEFLVSFYNNEISEKSEIFDDQFSVERPDGSNFTLKIRSTKLEDSAMYFCASSPQGGSYNSPLHFGNGTRLTVT.

The gene calls are TRBV11-1 and TRBJ1-3; 10 bases are shared with TRBD1. The CDR3 is made up of 14 amino acids. Unmatched junction bases numbered 7, after V lost 5 bases and J lost 9 bases. Germline V gene sequence: CDR1 SGHAT, CDR2 FQDESV (reference sequence). CDR3 loop: CASSPGQGFGTIYF. As DNA, the CDR3 is TGTGCCAGCAGCCCGGGACAGGGGTTCGGCACCATATATTTT.

The V call is TRBV3-1 (or the pseudogene TRBV3-2), the J call TRBJ2-5, with 7 bases lining up with TRBD2. This CDR3 region has 16 residues. From germline, CDR1 is LGHDT and CDR2 YNNKEL (reference sequence). J gave up 1 base and V 1 base, and 6 bases lay outside the gene matches. The DNA of the CDR3 is TGTGCCAGCAGCCAAGGGTGGGGACTACTCCAAGAGACCCAGTACTTC. Translated, it gives CASSQGWGLLQETQYF.

J is TRBJ1-5 and V is TRBV20-1; 11 positions agree with TRBD1. The CDR3 spans 15 residues. Germline V gene data show CDR1 as DFQATT and CDR2 as SNEGSKA (reference sequence). V was clipped by 3 bases and J by 1 base; unmatched bases: 2. CDR3 coding DNA: TGCAGTGCTAGTGGGGACAGGGGGAGCAATCAGCCCCAGCATTTT. Translated, it gives CSASGDRGSNQPQHF.

This clone was recorded once. The rearrangement joins TRBV18 to TRBJ1-4; no reliable D call. The V and J ends lost 3 bases and 3 bases respectively, with 11 bases between them. The CDR3 is 15 amino acids. Germline V gives CDR1 KGHSH, CDR2 LQKENI. CDR3 nucleotides: TGTGCCAGCTCACCTGAAGGGAGGCCTAATGAAAAACTGTTTTTT. Translation gives CASSPEGRPNEKLFF.

The J gene is TRBJ2-7, the V gene TRBV21-1; TRBD1, the D gene given by the table, was not confirmed from the DNA. TRBV21-1 corresponds to a pseudogene. CDR3 size: 15 residues. In DNA, the CDR3 is TGTGCCAGCAGCAAAGATATCTCCAGGGTTTACGAGCAGTACGTC. Translating gives CASSKDISRVYEQYV.

This clone is a singleton in its sample. J is TRBJ1-6 and V is TRBV5-5; 8 positions agree with TRBD1. This CDR3 comprises 14 residues. Germline CDR1 SGHKS, CDR2 YYEKEE (reference sequence). Germline trimming cut 1 base from V and 7 bases from J; bases unmatched to any gene: 1. CDR3 sequence reads: CASSLRTGNSPLHF. In DNA form, the CDR3 reads TGTGCCAGCAGCTTGAGGACAGGGAATTCACCCCTCCACTTT.